This T cell receptor (beta chain) was captured by sequencing in a study of identical twins. TCRdb itself ran the 5' RACE reads through MiXCR, one entry per CDR3 protein. This repertoire shows 750,000 to 950,000 distinct CDR3 sequences, roughly an eighth found once; its top ten account for 1.5% to 2%. Germline CDR1 reads SGDLS; CDR2 reads YYNGEE. Trimming left V 2 bases short and J 4 bases short, with 10 bases between. The CDR3 is made up of 14 amino acids. Another study also made use of these data, one on yellow fever vaccine responses in identical twins.

This clonotype was sampled from a woman between 18 and 29 years old in good health. The gene calls are TRBV9 and TRBJ1-5; D might be TRBD1 (5 bases). The sample comprised PBMCs. The CDR3: CASSVTAGNQPQHF. The CDR3 nucleotides read TGTGCCAGCAGCGTCACGGCAGGGAATCAGCCCCAGCATTTT.